A selection of T cell receptor beta chains follows, all from one sample in a study of CD8 T cells in ankylosing spondylitis. TCRdb fed the 5' RACE reads into MiXCR, producing one record per CDR3 protein. The table has under 200,000 distinct CDR3 sequences, around a tenth seen once. Sequenced sample: blood, either unsorted or a sorted T cell fraction (not recorded which). The receptors stem from a female donor with ankylosing spondylitis or in good health (not recorded which). Both conserved end residues are part of each CDR3. A D gene is named only where the DNA matches it firmly. Size values are once, few and many counts, or a class for expanded clones, and some rows have none.

D,J,V,size,DNA,CDR3
NA,TRBJ2-7,TRBV27,NA,TGTGCCAGCAGTTTAGGGGTAGACTACGAGCAGTACTTC,CASSLGVDYEQYF
NA,TRBJ2-5,TRBV9,few,TGTGCCAGCACCCCCCGGGGTAGCCAGTATTCAGAGACCCAGTACTTC,CASTPRGSQYSETQYF
TRBD2,TRBJ2-7,TRBV6-1,NA,TGTGCCAGCAGTGCCCGGGAGGGGACTTTCCAGGAGTACGAGCAGTACTTC,CASSAREGTFQEYEQYF
TRBD2,TRBJ2-7,TRBV7-2,NA,TGTGCCAGCAGACCGATGACTAGCGGGACGTTCTACGAGCAGTACTTC,CASRPMTSGTFYEQYF
TRBD2,TRBJ2-1,TRBV7-8,few,TGTGCCAGCAGCTTAGTAGGTCCGGGAGGGCCAGGGTACAATGAGCAGTTCTTC,CASSLVGPGGPGYNEQFF
TRBD2,TRBJ2-1,TRBV20-1,many,TGCAGTGCTAGAGGGTTAGCGGGGGACAATGAGCAGTTCTTC,CSARGLAGDNEQFF
NA,TRBJ2-7,TRBV5-6,few,TGTGCCAGCAGCACTCGAGGTACCTCCTACGAGCAGTACTTC,CASSTRGTSYEQYF
NA,TRBJ2-5,TRBV7-8,NA,TGTGCCAGCAGCTCCGACTATCTAAAGGAGACCCAGTACTTC,CASSSDYLKETQYF
NA,TRBJ2-2,TRBV7-3,few,TGTGCCAGCAGCTCGGCAGGGTCGACAACCGGGGAGCTGTTTTTT,CASSSAGSTTGELFF
NA,TRBJ1-2,TRBV6-1,many,TGTGCCAGCAGTCCCCGGACAGACTATGGCTACACCTTC,CASSPRTDYGYTF
TRBD1,TRBJ2-4,TRBV15,many,TGTGCCACCAGCAGCGACAGGGATTTCGACATTCAGTACTTC,CATSSDRDFDIQYF
TRBD2,TRBJ2-1,TRBV4-3,NA,TGCGCCAGCAGCCAAGATTATGGCAGCGGGAGTTCGAATGAGCAGTTCTTC,CASSQDYGSGSSNEQFF
NA,TRBJ2-1,TRBV5-1,few,TGCGCCAGCAGCACCGACTGGAGCTCCTACAATGAGCAGTTCTTC,CASSTDWSSYNEQFF
TRBD1,TRBJ2-7,TRBV10-3,NA,TGTGCCATCGCCCCGGGACAGGGCTACGAGCAGTACTTC,CAIAPGQGYEQYF
TRBD1,TRBJ1-6,TRBV12-3/TRBV12-4,few,TGTGCCAGCAGTTCTGCAGGGGGGTCACCCCTCCACTTT,CASSSAGGSPLHF
NA,TRBJ1-1,TRBV6-2/TRBV6-3,few,TGTGCCAGCAGTGAGCCGTACATGAACACTGAAGCTTTCTTT,CASSEPYMNTEAFF
TRBD2,TRBJ2-1,TRBV11-2,NA,TGTGCCAGCAGGAACAGCGGGAGGGCGGAATATGAGCAGTTCTTC,CASRNSGRAEYEQFF
NA,TRBJ2-1,TRBV7-9,few,TGTGCCAGCAGCTTAGACCCACAGGGTAACAATGAGCAGTTCTTC,CASSLDPQGNNEQFF
NA,TRBJ1-5,TRBV6-6,NA,TGTGCCAGCAGTTACAACAGCAATCAGCCCCAGCATTTT,CASSYNSNQPQHF
NA,TRBJ2-1,TRBV27,many,TGTGCCAGCAACTTCGGTGGGGGCAATGAGCAGTTCTTC,CASNFGGGNEQFF
NA,TRBJ1-1,TRBV5-6,NA,TGTGCCAGCAGCTTAGGGGGAAGGACTGAAGCTTTCTTT,CASSLGGRTEAFF
TRBD2,TRBJ2-7,TRBV2,NA,TGTGCCAGCAGTGAGCTACCGGGACTAGCGGCCTCCTACGAGCAGTACTTC,CASSELPGLAASYEQYF
NA,TRBJ1-2,TRBV6-6,NA,TGTGCCAGCAGCGCTAGCTTGGTGACTGGCTACACCTTC,CASSASLVTGYTF
TRBD1,TRBJ2-2,TRBV7-9,few,TGTGCCATGGACAGGGCCACCGGGGAGCTGTTTTTT,CAMDRATGELFF
NA,TRBJ1-2,TRBV4-3,many,TGCGCCAGCAGCCTTCGTCTACTCTATGGCTACACCTTC,CASSLRLLYGYTF
NA,TRBJ2-3,TRBV27,few,TGTGCCAGCTTCTCCGGGACCACTTCGTATTTT,CASFSGTTSYF
NA,TRBJ2-1,TRBV21-1,few,TGTGCCAGCAGCAACGAACTACAGGGGGCTTCCTACAATGAGCAGTTCTTC,CASSNELQGASYNEQFF
TRBD2,TRBJ2-7,TRBV7-6,NA,TGTGCCAGCAGCATACGACTAGCGGGAGTCGGGGTCCACGAGCAGTACTTC,CASSIRLAGVGVHEQYF
NA,TRBJ2-1,TRBV14,NA,TGTGCCACCCGGGAAGCTAGGGGGAATGAGCAGTTCTTC,CATREARGNEQFF
NA,TRBJ2-3,TRBV7-6,few,TGTGCCAGCAGCCCAGCCCGACTATCTAGCACAGATACGCAGTATTTT,CASSPARLSSTDTQYF
TRBD1,TRBJ1-2,TRBV6-6,many,TGTGCCAGCAGTTACATGTCAGGGGGAGACACTATCTTC,CASSYMSGGDTIF
NA,TRBJ2-1,TRBV12-3/TRBV12-4,NA,TGTGCCAGCAGCGGAAGAGTCAGGAATGAGCAGTCCTTC,CASSGRVRNEQSF
NA,TRBJ1-1,TRBV4-1,few,TGCGCCAGCAGCCAAGAGATGAGAGTTGGAGCTTTCTTT,CASSQEMRVGAFF
NA,TRBJ1-1,TRBV4-1,few,TGCGCCAGCAGCCAAGGAGAGTCCCTAAGGACTGAAGCTTTCTTT,CASSQGESLRTEAFF
NA,TRBJ2-5,TRBV2,NA,TGTGCCAGCAGCCTGGAGGGAGAAGAGACCCAGTACTTC,CASSLEGEETQYF
TRBD2,TRBJ2-7,TRBV20-1,many,TGCAGTGCTCGGGGGGGCTCCTACGAGCAGTACTTC,CSARGGSYEQYF
TRBD2,TRBJ2-2,TRBV6-5,NA,TGTGCCAGCAGTTACGGGATACGCGGGAGAAACACCGGGGAGCTGTTTTTT,CASSYGIRGRNTGELFF
NA,TRBJ1-1,TRBV7-9,NA,TGTGCCAGCAGCGCGGACGGGAACACTGAAGCTTTCTTT,CASSADGNTEAFF
NA,TRBJ2-3,TRBV11-2,NA,TGTGCCAGCAGCCAACCAGGGAGGCGGAACACAGATACGCAGTATTTT,CASSQPGRRNTDTQYF
NA,TRBJ2-7,TRBV30,few,TGTGCCTGGAGGGGTGGACCAAACGAGCAGTACTTC,CAWRGGPNEQYF
NA,TRBJ1-4,TRBV7-9,NA,TGTGCCAGCAGCCCAAGGGGGGGTGAAAAACTGTTTTTT,CASSPRGGEKLFF
NA,TRBJ2-1,TRBV7-2,few,TGTGCCAGCAGCCCCCTAGCCTACCGCTCCTACAATGAGCAGTTCTTC,CASSPLAYRSYNEQFF
NA,TRBJ2-1,TRBV27,NA,TGTGCCAGCAACTCTGGGAATGAGCAGTTCTTC,CASNSGNEQFF
NA,TRBJ2-7,TRBV21-1,few,TGTGCCAGCAGCAAAGGTGACAGGGACTACGAGCAGTACTTC,CASSKGDRDYEQYF
NA,TRBJ1-1,TRBV20-1,NA,TGCAGTGCTAGACGAGTACCGGGACGGAAGAACACTGAAGCTTTCTTT,CSARRVPGRKNTEAFF
TRBD2,TRBJ2-3,TRBV6-2/TRBV6-3,many,TGTGCCAGCAGTTTAGCGGGAGGGCCAAATACGCAGTATTTT,CASSLAGGPNTQYF
TRBD2,TRBJ2-2,TRBV12-3/TRBV12-4,few,TGTGCCAGCAGTTTTGCTAGCGGGAGGAGTAGCACCGGGGAGCTGTTTTTT,CASSFASGRSSTGELFF
TRBD1,TRBJ1-5,TRBV7-2,many,TGTGCCAGCAGCTCAGGGGGTCAGCCCCAGCATTTT,CASSSGGQPQHF
NA,TRBJ1-1,TRBV30,NA,TGTGCCTGGAAGTACAAGGGATGGACTGAAGCTTTCTTT,CAWKYKGWTEAFF
TRBD1,TRBJ2-1,TRBV4-2,few,TGTGCCAGCAGCCTAGGGACAGGGAGTGAGCAGTTCTTC,CASSLGTGSEQFF
NA,TRBJ2-7,TRBV7-9,few,TGTGCCAGCAGCCCGGCAGGGATGTACGAGCAGTACTTC,CASSPAGMYEQYF